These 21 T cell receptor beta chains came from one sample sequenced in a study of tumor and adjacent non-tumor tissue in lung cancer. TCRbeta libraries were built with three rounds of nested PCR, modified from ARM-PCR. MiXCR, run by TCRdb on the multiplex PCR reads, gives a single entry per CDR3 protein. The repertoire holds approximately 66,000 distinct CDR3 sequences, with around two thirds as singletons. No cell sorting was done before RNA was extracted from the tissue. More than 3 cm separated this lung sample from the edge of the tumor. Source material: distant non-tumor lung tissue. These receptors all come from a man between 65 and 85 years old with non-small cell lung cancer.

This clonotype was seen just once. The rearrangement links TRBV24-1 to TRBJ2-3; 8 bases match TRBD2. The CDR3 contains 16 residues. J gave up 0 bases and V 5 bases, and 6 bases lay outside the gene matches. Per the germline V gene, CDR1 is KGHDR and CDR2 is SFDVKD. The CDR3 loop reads CATSVPSGFSTDTQYF. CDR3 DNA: TGTGCCACCAGTGTTCCTAGCGGGTTCAGCACAGATACGCAGTATTTT.

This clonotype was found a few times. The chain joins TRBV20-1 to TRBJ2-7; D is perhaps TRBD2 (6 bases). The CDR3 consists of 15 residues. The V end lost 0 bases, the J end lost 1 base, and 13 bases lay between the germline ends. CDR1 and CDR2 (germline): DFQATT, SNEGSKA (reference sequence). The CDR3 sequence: CSARDPRTNSYEQYF. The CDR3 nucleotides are TGCAGTGCTAGAGATCCCCGGACTAATTCCTACGAGCAGTACTTC.

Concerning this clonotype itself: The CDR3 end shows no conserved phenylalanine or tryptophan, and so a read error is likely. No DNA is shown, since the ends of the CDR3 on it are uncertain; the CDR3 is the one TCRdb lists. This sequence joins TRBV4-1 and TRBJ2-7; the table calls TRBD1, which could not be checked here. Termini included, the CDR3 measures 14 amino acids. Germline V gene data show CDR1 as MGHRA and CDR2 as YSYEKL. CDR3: CASSQSPLSYEKYS.

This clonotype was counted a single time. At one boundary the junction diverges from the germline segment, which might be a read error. CDR3 amino acids: CTWTLPGQGVGDTQYF. The CDR3 DNA sequence: TGTACCTGGACTCTACCGGGACAGGGGGTGGGTGATACGCAGTATTTT. J is TRBJ2-3 and V is TRBV30; TRBD1 matches 11 bases. From germline, CDR1 is GTSNPN and CDR2 SVGIG (reference sequence). The CDR3 totals 16 residues.

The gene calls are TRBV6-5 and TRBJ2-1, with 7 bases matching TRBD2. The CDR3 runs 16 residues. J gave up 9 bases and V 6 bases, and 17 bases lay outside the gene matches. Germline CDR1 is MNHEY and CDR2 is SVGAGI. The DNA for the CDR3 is TGTGCCAGCAGCCTAGCAAGGGCGGGATGGGAGGGTGAGCAGTTCTTC. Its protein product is CASSLARAGWEGEQFF.

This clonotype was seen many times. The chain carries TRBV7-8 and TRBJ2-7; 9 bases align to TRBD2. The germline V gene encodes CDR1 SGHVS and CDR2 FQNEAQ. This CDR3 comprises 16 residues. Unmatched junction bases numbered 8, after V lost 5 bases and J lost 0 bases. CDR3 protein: CASSLGLAPSSYEQYF. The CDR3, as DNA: TGTGCCAGCAGCCTGGGACTAGCCCCGAGCTCCTACGAGCAGTACTTC.

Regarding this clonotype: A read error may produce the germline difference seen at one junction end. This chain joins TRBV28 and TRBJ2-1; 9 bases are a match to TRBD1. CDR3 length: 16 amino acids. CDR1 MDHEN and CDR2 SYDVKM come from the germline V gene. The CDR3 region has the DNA TGTTCCAGCAGTTCATGTCGACAGGGGGTGTACAATGAGCAGTTCTTC. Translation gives CSSSSCRQGVYNEQFF.

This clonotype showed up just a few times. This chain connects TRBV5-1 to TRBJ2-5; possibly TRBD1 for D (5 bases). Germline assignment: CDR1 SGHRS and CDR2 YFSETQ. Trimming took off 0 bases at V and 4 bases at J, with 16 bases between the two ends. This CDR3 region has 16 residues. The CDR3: CASSLARAVVGETQYF. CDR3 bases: TGCGCCAGCAGCTTGGCCAGGGCCGTCGTAGGAGAGACCCAGTACTTC.

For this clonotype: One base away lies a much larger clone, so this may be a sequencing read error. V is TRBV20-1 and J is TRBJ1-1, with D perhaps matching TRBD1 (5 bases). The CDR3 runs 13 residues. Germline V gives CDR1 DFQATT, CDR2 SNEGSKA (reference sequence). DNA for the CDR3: TGCAGTGCTAGGAGACGGGGGAGGGCTGAAACTTTCTTT. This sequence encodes CSARRRGRAETFF.

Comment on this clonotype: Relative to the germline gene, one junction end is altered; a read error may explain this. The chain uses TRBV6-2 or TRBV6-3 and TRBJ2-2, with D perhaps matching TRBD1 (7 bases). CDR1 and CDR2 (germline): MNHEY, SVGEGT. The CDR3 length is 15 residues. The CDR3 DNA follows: TGTGCCAGCAGTCAATACTATCCAGGGGGTCGGGAGCTGTATTTT. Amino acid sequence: CASSQYYPGGRELYF.

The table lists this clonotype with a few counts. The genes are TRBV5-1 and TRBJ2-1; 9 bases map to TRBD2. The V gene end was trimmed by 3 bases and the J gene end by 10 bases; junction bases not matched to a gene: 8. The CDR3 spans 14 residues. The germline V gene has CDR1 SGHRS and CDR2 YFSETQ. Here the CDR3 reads CASSSGLAGHEQFF. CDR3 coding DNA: TGCGCCAGCAGCTCGGGACTAGCTGGCCACGAGCAGTTCTTC.

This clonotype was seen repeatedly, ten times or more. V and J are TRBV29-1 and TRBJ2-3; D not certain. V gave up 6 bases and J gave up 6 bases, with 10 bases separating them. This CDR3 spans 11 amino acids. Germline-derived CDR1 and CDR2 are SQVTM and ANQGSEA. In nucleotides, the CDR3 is TGCAGCGTCGGACCCGGGGATACGCAGTATTTT. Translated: CSVGPGDTQYF.

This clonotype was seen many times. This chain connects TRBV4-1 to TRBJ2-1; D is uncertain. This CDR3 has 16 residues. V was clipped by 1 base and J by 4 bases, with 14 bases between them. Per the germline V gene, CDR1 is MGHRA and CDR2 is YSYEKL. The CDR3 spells CASSQVSQRSYNEQFF. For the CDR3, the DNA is TGCGCCAGCAGCCAAGTGTCCCAGAGGTCGTACAATGAGCAGTTCTTC.

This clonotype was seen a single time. The CDR3 coding sequence is TGCAGTGCTAGAGATGACAGAGGGGGGGCCGGGACCCAGTACTTC. It specifies CSARDDRGGAGTQYF. This chain links TRBV20-1 with TRBJ2-5, with D possibly being TRBD2 (7 bases). This CDR3 is 15 amino acids long. V was clipped by 0 bases and J by 7 bases, with 18 bases between them. Germline V gene lookup returns CDR1 DFQATT and CDR2 SNEGSKA (reference sequence).

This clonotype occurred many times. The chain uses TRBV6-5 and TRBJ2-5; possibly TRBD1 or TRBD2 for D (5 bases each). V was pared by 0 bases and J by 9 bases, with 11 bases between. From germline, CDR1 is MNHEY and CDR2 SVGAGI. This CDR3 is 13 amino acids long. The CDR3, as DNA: TGTGCCAGCAGTTACTCCCCCCGAGGGGCCCAGTACTTC. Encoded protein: CASSYSPRGAQYF.

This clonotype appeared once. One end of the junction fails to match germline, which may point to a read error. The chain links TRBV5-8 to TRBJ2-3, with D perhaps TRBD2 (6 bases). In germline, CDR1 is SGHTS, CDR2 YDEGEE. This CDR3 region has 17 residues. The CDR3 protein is CASNLESGLKNTDTQYF. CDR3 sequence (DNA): TGTGCCAGCAACTTGGAGTCGGGACTCAAAAACACAGATACGCAGTATTTT.

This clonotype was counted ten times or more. For the CDR3, the DNA is TGCGCCATCGCCGGGACAGGCCTCTACAATGAGCAGTTCTTC. This encodes CAIAGTGLYNEQFF. This sequence joins TRBV10-1 and TRBJ2-1; 8 bases fit TRBD1. The V gene's germline CDR1 is WNHNN and CDR2 SYGVQD (reference sequence). CDR3 length: 14 residues. With V trimmed by 10 bases and J by 3 bases, 8 bases remained unmatched.

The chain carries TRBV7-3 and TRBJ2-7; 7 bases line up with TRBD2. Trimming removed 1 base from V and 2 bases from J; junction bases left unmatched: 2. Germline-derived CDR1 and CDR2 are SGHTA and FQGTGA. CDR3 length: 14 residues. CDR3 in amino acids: CASSLSGGAYEQYF. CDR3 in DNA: TGTGCCAGCAGCTTAAGCGGGGGAGCCTACGAGCAGTACTTC.

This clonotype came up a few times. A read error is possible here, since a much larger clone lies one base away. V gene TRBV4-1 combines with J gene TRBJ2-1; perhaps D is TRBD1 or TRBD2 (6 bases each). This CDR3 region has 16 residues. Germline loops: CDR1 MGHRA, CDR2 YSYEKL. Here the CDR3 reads CASSQVGIGGGNVQFF. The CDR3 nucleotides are TGCGCCAGCAGCCAAGTGGGAATCGGGGGCGGCAATGTGCAGTTCTTC.

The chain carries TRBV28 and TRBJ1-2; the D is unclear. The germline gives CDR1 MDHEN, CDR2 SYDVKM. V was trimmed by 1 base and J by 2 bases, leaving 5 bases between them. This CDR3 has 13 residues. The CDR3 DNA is TGTGCCAGCAGTTTATTGGGAAACTATGGCTACACCTTC. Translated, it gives CASSLLGNYGYTF.

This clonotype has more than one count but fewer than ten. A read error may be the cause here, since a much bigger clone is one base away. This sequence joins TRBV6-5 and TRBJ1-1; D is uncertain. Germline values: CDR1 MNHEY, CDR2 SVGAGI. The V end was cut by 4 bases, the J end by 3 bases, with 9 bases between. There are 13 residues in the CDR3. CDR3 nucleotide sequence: TGTGCCAGCAGTTCGTGGTTGGACACTGAAGCTTTCTTT. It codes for CASSSWLDTEAFF.